This T cell receptor beta chain was retrieved from a study of CD4+ T cells in melanoma. Broader study findings: Neoantigen-specific CD4+ T cells in melanoma reportedly had diverse differentiation states.

As to this clone: Its antigen remains unidentified.

CDR3 length equals 10 residues. Germline CDR1 MNHEY, CDR2 SVGAGI. The V gene lost 6 bases and the J gene lost 3 bases, with 2 bases spanning the gap. Produced via immunoSEQ multiplex PCR; TCRdb's table is partial and in-frame only. Among about 140,000 clones listed, around 90% were seen once. V gene TRBV6-5 combines with J gene TRBJ1-1; D call uncertain. The clonotype comes from a human donor with melanoma. The DNA of the CDR3 is TGTGCCAGCAGGGACACTGAAGCTTTCTTT. Protein product: CASRDTEAFF.